The following is a T cell receptor (beta chain) sequence with its context. As yet, its antigen is unknown. The sample originates from a study of graft-versus-host responses after intestinal transplantation. Background on the study: Transplants given to recipients were multivisceral, liver-intestinal, or isolated intestinal. All recipients got anti-thymocyte globulin induction, then tacrolimus and steroids for 2 to 4 years. Study-level findings and limits: The study found high graft-versus-host to host-versus-graft clonal ratios in allografts of patients with graft-donor T cell macrochimerism. Investigators detected GvH clones in recipient marrow, with some emerging earlier in ileum or blood.

The CDR3 contains 17 residues. Trimming removed 6 bases from V and 0 bases from J, with 15 bases in between. Germline values: CDR1 MNHEY, CDR2 SMNVEV (reference sequence). Using immunoSEQ multiplex PCR, the repertoire was profiled, and TCRdb retains in-frame clones only, with some absent. The sample has tens of thousands of clones; roughly 96% are singletons. The chain combines TRBV27 with TRBJ2-6; the D is unclear. The receptor comes from a human donor who was the organ donor for an intestinal transplant. Source: unstimulated CD8+ T cells sorted from spleen or lymph node cells, taken before transplant. This CDR3 is CASSNSAGHSGANVLTF. CDR3 in DNA: TGTGCCAGCAGCAACTCAGCAGGCCACTCTGGGGCCAACGTCCTGACTTTC.